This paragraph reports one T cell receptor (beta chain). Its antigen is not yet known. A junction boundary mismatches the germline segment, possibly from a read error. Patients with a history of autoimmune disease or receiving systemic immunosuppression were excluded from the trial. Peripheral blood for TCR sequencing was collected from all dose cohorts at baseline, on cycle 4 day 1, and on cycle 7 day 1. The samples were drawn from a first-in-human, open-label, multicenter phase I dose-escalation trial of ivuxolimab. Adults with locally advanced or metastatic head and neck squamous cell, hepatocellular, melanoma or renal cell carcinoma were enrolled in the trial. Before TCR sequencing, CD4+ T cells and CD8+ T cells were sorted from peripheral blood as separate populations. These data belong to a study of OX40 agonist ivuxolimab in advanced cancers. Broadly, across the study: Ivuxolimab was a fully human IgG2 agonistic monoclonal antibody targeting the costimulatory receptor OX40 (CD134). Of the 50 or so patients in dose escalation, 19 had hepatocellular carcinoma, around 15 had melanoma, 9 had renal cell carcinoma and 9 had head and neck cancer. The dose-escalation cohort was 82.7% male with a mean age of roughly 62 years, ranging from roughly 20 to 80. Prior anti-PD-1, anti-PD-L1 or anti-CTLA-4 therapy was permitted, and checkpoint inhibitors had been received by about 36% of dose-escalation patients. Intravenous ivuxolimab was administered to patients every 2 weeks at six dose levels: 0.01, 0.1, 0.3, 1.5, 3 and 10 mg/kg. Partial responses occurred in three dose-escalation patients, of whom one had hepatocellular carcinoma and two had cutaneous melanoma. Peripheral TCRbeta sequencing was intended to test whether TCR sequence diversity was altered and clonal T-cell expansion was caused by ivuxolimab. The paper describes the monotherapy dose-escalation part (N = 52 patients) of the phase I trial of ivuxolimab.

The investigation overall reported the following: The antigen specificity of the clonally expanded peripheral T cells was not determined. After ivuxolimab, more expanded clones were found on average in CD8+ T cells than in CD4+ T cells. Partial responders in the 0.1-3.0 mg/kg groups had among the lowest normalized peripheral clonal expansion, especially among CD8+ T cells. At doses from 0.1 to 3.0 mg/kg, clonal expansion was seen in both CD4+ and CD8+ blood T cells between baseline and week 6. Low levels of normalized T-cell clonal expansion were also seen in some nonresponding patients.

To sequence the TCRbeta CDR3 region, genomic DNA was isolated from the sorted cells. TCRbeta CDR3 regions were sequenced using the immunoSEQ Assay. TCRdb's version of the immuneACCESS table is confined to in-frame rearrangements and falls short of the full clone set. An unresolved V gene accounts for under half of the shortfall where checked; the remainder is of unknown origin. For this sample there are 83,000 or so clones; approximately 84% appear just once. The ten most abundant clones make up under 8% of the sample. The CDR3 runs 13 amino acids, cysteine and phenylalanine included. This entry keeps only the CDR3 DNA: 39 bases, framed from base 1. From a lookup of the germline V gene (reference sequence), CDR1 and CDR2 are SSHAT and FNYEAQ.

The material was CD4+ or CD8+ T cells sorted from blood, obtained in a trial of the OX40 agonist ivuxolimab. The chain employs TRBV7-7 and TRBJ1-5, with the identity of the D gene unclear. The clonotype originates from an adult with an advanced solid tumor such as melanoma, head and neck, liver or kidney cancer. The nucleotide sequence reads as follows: TGTGCTAGCAGCCCCTTGCCCGGAGGGCCCCAGCATTTT. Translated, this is CASSPLPGGPQHF.